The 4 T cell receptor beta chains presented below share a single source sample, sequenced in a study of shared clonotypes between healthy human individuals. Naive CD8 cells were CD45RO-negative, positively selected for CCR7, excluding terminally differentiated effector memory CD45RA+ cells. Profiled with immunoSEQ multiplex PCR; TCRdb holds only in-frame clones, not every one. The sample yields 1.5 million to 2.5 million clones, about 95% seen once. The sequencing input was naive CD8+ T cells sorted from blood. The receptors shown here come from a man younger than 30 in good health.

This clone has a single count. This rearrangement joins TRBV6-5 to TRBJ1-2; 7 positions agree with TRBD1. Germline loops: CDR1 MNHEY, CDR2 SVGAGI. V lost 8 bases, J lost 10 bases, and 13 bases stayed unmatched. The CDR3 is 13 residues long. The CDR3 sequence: CASGPEGAISYTF. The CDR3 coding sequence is TGTGCCAGCGGACCGGAGGGGGCGATTTCCTACACCTTC.

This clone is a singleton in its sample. The CDR3 DNA is TGTGCCAGCAGCGTAGCGGAATCCGGGCCGGATCAGTTCTTC. Protein sequence: CASSVAESGPDQFF. The chain carries TRBV9 and TRBJ2-1; D unclear. The germline V gene encodes CDR1 SGDLS and CDR2 YYNGEE. With 0 bases removed from V and 13 bases from J, the gap between germline ends came to 17 bases. This CDR3 comprises 14 residues. Filled out from reference TRBV9 and TRBJ2-1, the complete variable domain reads DSGVTQTPKHLITATGQRVTLRCSPRSGDLSVYWYQQSLDQGLQFLIQYYNGEERAKGNILERFSAQQFPDLHSELNLSSLELGDSALYFCASSVAESGPDQFFGPGTRLTVL.

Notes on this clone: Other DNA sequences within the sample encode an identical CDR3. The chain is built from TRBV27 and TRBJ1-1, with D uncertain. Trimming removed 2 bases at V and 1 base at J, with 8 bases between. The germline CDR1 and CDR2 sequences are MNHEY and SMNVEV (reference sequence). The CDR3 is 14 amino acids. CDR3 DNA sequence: TGTGCCAGCAGTTTAATGGGCACGAACACTGAAGCTTTCTTT. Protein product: CASSLMGTNTEAFF.

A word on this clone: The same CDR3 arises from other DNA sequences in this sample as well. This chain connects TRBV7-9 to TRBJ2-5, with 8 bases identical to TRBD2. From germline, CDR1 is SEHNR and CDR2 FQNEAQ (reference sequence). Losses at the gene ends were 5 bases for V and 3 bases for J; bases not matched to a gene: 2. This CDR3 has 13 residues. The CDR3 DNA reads TGTGCCAGCAGCCGAGCGGGAGAAGAGACCCAGTACTTC. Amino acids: CASSRAGEETQYF.